Below are 11 T cell receptor beta chains sequenced from a single sample in a study of chemoradiotherapy in HPV16-positive cancers. Sequenced by immunoSEQ multiplex PCR; TCRdb stores in-frame clones only, minus some. This table holds more than 7,500 clones, just over 75% found once. Specimen collection occurred from a patient who underwent chemoradiotherapy. These receptors were taken from a human donor with HPV-associated anogenital cancer.

This sequence joins TRBV5-6 and TRBJ2-7; D is perhaps TRBD1 (6 bases). Trimming took off 5 bases at V and 7 bases at J, with 22 bases between the two ends. This CDR3 has 15 residues. Per the germline V gene, CDR1 is SGHDT and CDR2 is YYEEEE. Here the CDR3 DNA reads TGTGCCAGCAGGCAGGGGTTTGGGCAGGATGGGGAGCAGTACTTC. Its protein product is CASRQGFGQDGEQYF.

The table lists this clone with a count of one. The rearrangement uses TRBV7-2 and TRBJ2-7; D is undetermined. There are 13 residues in the CDR3. V lost 2 bases and J 4 bases, leaving 9 bases between the germline ends. Germline CDR1 SGHTA, CDR2 FQGNSA. The DNA of the CDR3 is TGTGCCAGCAGCTTAAGATGGGGTTACGAGCAGTACTTC. Amino acid sequence: CASSLRWGYEQYF.

This rearrangement joins TRBV30 to TRBJ2-1, with TRBD2 identical over 10 bases. The CDR3 loop spans 13 amino acids. Germline V gene sequence: CDR1 GTSNPN, CDR2 SVGIG (reference sequence). The J segment lost 13 bases and the V segment lost 2 bases, leaving 8 bases of the junction unmatched. The CDR3 loop reads CAWSRPAGGPQFF. The DNA of the CDR3 is TGTGCCTGGAGTAGGCCAGCGGGGGGGCCCCAGTTCTTC.

V gene TRBV29-1 combines with J gene TRBJ2-1; TRBD1 matches 10 bases. This CDR3 has 14 amino acids. Germline V lookup: CDR1 SQVTM, CDR2 ANQGSEA. J gave up 2 bases and V 6 bases, and 4 bases lay outside the gene matches. Here the CDR3 reads CSVLTGGAYNEQFF. The CDR3 bases are TGCAGCGTCTTGACAGGGGGCGCCTACAATGAGCAGTTCTTC.

Details on this clone: Germline and junction disagree at one end, which may indicate a read error. The chain employs TRBV30 and TRBJ1-6; D unresolved. This CDR3 has 15 residues. The germline CDR1 and CDR2 sequences are GTSNPN and SVGIG (reference sequence). As DNA, the CDR3 is TGTGCCTGGAGTGTAACCCGCTCCTATAATTCACCCTTCCACTTT. It translates to CAWSVTRSYNSPFHF.

The genes are TRBV6-4 and TRBJ2-5; weak D call: TRBD1 (5 bases). V was trimmed by 0 bases and J by 7 bases, leaving 9 bases between them. CDR1 is MRHNA and CDR2 is SNTAGT in the germline V gene. This CDR3 comprises 13 residues. The CDR3 reads CASSDSPRATQYF. DNA of the CDR3: TGTGCCAGCAGTGACTCGCCCAGGGCGACCCAGTACTTC.

The rearrangement uses TRBV5-6 and TRBJ1-4; D uncertain. Between the trimmed V and J ends, which lost 0 bases and 9 bases, there was a span of 12 bases. Germline-derived CDR1 and CDR2 are SGHDT and YYEEEE. The CDR3 totals 14 residues. The CDR3 is CASSLGGSDKKLFF. CDR3 in DNA: TGTGCCAGCAGCTTGGGAGGTAGTGACAAAAAACTGTTTTTT.

This sequence joins TRBV7-3 and TRBJ2-3; the match to TRBD2 covers 8 bases. V trimming: 2 bases; J trimming: 3 bases; junction bases outside the gene matches: 4. CDR3 size: 15 residues. The germline V gene encodes CDR1 SGHTA and CDR2 FQGTGA. CDR3 sequence: CASSLDGGRTDTQYF. In DNA, the CDR3 is TGTGCCAGCAGCTTAGACGGCGGGAGGACAGATACGCAGTATTTT.

This chain connects TRBV6-1 to TRBJ2-7, with TRBD2 identical over 7 bases. V was clipped by 2 bases and J by 4 bases; unmatched bases: 5. The CDR3 spans 14 residues. Germline loops: CDR1 MNHNS, CDR2 SASEGT. In nucleotides, the CDR3 is TGTGCCAGCAGTGAATCGGGGAGGGAGTACGAGCAGTACTTC. Protein product: CASSESGREYEQYF.

V and J are TRBV6-5 and TRBJ1-2; D is uncertain. The length of the CDR3 is 11 residues. The V end was cut by 2 bases, the J end by 11 bases, with 9 bases between. Per germline, CDR1 MNHEY and CDR2 SVGAGI. This CDR3 is CASSYAPEYTF. CDR3 DNA sequence: TGTGCCAGCAGTTACGCCCCCGAGTACACCTTC.

V and J are TRBV19 and TRBJ1-1; D remains unclear. Germline V gene data show CDR1 as LNHDA and CDR2 as SQIVND (reference sequence). The CDR3 is 17 amino acids. Deletions cut 5 bases from V and 0 bases from J, with 19 bases between. In DNA form, the CDR3 reads TGTGCCAGTAGTCTCACCGGACCCCACGGGGTGAACACTGAAGCTTTCTTT. It translates to CASSLTGPHGVNTEAFF.